The 11 T cell receptor beta chains given below trace back to one sample, sequenced in a study of T-cell reconstitution after alpha-beta-depleted transplantation in children. As it was prepared, the TCRbeta library received unique molecular identifiers. A single record per CDR3 protein comes from TCRdb applying MiXCR to the PCR reads. The table records more than 85,000 distinct CDR3 sequences, 7% to 8% of them present only once. The sample here was PBMCs, taken before TCRalphabeta/CD19-depleted stem cell transplant. These receptors were obtained from a boy aged 2-9 years with acute lymphoblastic leukemia, due to receive a stem cell transplant.

The V gene is TRBV5-1, the J gene TRBJ1-2, with 7 bases aligning to TRBD1. V dropped 4 bases and J dropped 6; count of bases not matched to a gene: 9. CDR1 and CDR2 (germline): SGHRS, YFSETQ. The CDR3 length is 14 residues. The CDR3 here is CASSLGQVGNGYTF. DNA for the CDR3: TGCGCCAGCAGCCTAGGACAGGTTGGGAATGGCTACACCTTC.

This chain uses TRBV18 with TRBJ1-5; no firm D call. CDR3 length: 15 residues. V was pared by 4 bases and J by 6 bases, with 16 bases between. Germline CDR1 reads KGHSH; CDR2 reads LQKENI. CDR3 coding DNA: TGTGCCAGCTCACAAGGAACGGGGATGGCTCAGCCCCAGCATTTT. Protein product: CASSQGTGMAQPQHF. The full variable domain, with the rest looked up from reference TRBV18 and TRBJ1-5, is NAGVMQNPRHLVRRRGQEARLRCSPMKGHSHVYWYRQLPEEGLKFMVYLQKENIIDESGMPKERFSAEFPKEGPSILRIQQVVRGDSAAYFCASSQGTGMAQPQHFGDGTRLSIL.

The chain is built from TRBV29-1 and TRBJ2-2; 7 nucleotides match TRBD1. V lost 7 bases, J lost 0 bases, and 8 bases stayed unmatched. Germline CDR1 and CDR2: SQVTM and ANQGSEA. The CDR3 contains 15 residues. The CDR3, as DNA: TGCAGCGCCCTACTGGACAGGTCGAACACCGGGGAGCTGTTTTTT. Its translation: CSALLDRSNTGELFF.

The chain employs TRBV5-1 and TRBJ2-1, with 8 bases matching TRBD2. CDR3 size: 14 residues. Trimming took 4 bases from V and 9 from J; bases not matched to a gene: 9. Germline V gives CDR1 SGHRS, CDR2 YFSETQ. CDR3 nucleotides: TGCGCCAGCAGCCAATCGGGGGGGAGGGGTGAGCAGTTCTTC. Translated, it gives CASSQSGGRGEQFF.

This clonotype has a handful of counts. The chain is built from TRBV11-3 and TRBJ2-1, with unresolved D. Germline V gene lookup returns CDR1 SGHNT and CDR2 YENEEA. V lost 1 base and J 8 bases, leaving 9 bases between the germline ends. The length of the CDR3 is 13 residues. CDR3 region: CASSLGPEYEQFF. In DNA form, the CDR3 reads TGTGCCAGCAGCTTAGGGCCGGAATATGAGCAGTTCTTC.

This clonotype was counted many times. The gene calls are TRBV20-1 and TRBJ1-4; the match to TRBD1 covers 8 bases. The CDR3 totals 12 residues. Germline values: CDR1 DFQATT, CDR2 SNEGSKA (reference sequence). The V segment lost 6 bases and the J segment 8 bases; nucleotides outside the gene matches: 5. CDR3 in DNA: TGCAGTGCACAGGGGGGAGGGGAAAAACTGTTTTTT. Translation: CSAQGGGEKLFF.

The chain is built from TRBV6-2 or TRBV6-3 and TRBJ2-7; possible D gene TRBD1, 5 bases. Germline CDR1 is MNHEY and CDR2 is SVGEGT. The CDR3 length is 12 residues. Trimming removed 2 bases from V and 5 bases from J, with 7 bases in between. CDR3: CASSYPGHEQYF. The CDR3 nucleotides read TGTGCCAGCAGTTACCCAGGGCACGAGCAGTACTTC.

In the case of this clonotype: A read error may explain this, as a much larger clone is one base away. This rearrangement joins TRBV5-1 to TRBJ2-7; no clear D gene. The CDR3 runs to 12 residues. Trimming pared 3 bases from V and 12 bases from J, leaving 16 bases between. Germline CDR1 is SGHRS and CDR2 is YFSETQ. The CDR3 DNA follows: TGCGCCAGCAGCTCTGGACCTACCTGGCGGTACTTC. Translated: CASSSGPTWRYF.

This clonotype was found a few times. The V gene is TRBV13, the J gene TRBJ2-1; D may be TRBD1 or TRBD2 (5 bases each). V gave up 1 base and J gave up 1 base, with 11 bases separating them. The CDR3 consists of 16 residues. CDR1 and CDR2 (germline): PRHDT, FYEKMQ (reference sequence). In DNA form, the CDR3 reads TGTGCCAGCAGCTTAGTTGAGGGGAAATCCTACAATGAGCAGTTCTTC. This codes for CASSLVEGKSYNEQFF.

At least ten counts were recorded for this clonotype. The CDR3 here is CASSQYSPGTDTQYF. The CDR3 DNA follows: TGCGCCAGCAGCCAATATAGCCCTGGCACAGATACGCAGTATTTT. The chain employs TRBV4-1 and TRBJ2-3; D call uncertain. Germline CDR1 is MGHRA and CDR2 is YSYEKL. The CDR3 loop spans 15 amino acids. Trimming pared 2 bases from V and 1 base from J, leaving 10 bases between.

Many counts were recorded for this clonotype. The genes are TRBV28 and TRBJ1-5, with TRBD1 identical over 12 bases. Looked up from germline, CDR1 is MDHEN and CDR2 is SYDVKM. Unmatched junction bases numbered 6, after V lost 5 bases and J lost 7 bases. CDR3 length: 15 amino acids. CDR3 sequence reads: CASSQGQGAVQPQHF. CDR3 bases: TGTGCCAGCAGTCAGGGACAGGGGGCAGTGCAGCCCCAGCATTTT.